Following are 19 T cell receptor beta chains from one sample sequenced in a study of cytomegalovirus exposure and HLA in healthy donors. The PCR used 60 Vbeta and 13 Jbeta primers. TCRdb's table, derived via immunoSEQ multiplex PCR, lists solely in-frame clones and lacks some. The sample includes some 98,000 clones, 80% to 85% of them seen just once. The sequenced sample consisted of PBMCs. Source of these receptors: a middle-aged man in good health and CMV-seronegative.

This sequence joins TRBV13 and TRBJ2-5; TRBD1 matches at 9 bases. Looked up from germline, CDR1 is PRHDT and CDR2 is FYEKMQ (reference sequence). V shed 4 bases, J shed 5 bases, and the junction held 8 bases outside the gene matches. There are 15 residues in the CDR3. The CDR3: CASSYSGTGSETQYF. The CDR3 nucleotides are TGTGCCAGCAGCTACTCCGGGACAGGGTCCGAGACCCAGTACTTC.

This chain uses TRBV6-1 with TRBJ1-5, with D maybe TRBD1 (6 bases). Trimming pared 6 bases from V and 4 bases from J, leaving 16 bases between. This CDR3 contains 15 residues. From germline, CDR1 is MNHNS and CDR2 SASEGT. The CDR3 DNA is TGTGCCAGCAGCCCTGACAGGAGCGGAAATCAGCCCCAGCATTTT. This gives the protein CASSPDRSGNQPQHF.

V gene TRBV5-1 combines with J gene TRBJ2-5; 8 nucleotides agree with TRBD1. CDR3 length equals 14 residues. Germline-derived CDR1 and CDR2 are SGHRS and YFSETQ. V was clipped by 7 bases and J by 1 base; unmatched bases: 6. The CDR3 DNA reads as TGCGCCAGCCGAGTGGGACAGGCCCAAGAGACCCAGTACTTC. The encoded protein is CASRVGQAQETQYF. The full variable domain, with the rest looked up from reference TRBV5-1 and TRBJ2-5, is KAGVTQTPRYLIKTRGQQVTLSCSPISGHRSVSWYQQTPGQGLQFLFEYFSETQRNKGNFPGRFSGRQFSNSRSEMNVSTLELGDSALYLCASRVGQAQETQYFGPGTRLLVL.

A few counts support this clone. The chain combines TRBV10-2 with TRBJ2-2, with D unresolved. Germline CDR1 reads WSHSY; CDR2 reads SAAADI. There are 14 residues in the CDR3. V shed 4 bases and J shed 4 bases, with 10 bases lying between them. The CDR3 coding sequence is TGCGCCAGCAGTGTCACAGAAGCCACCGGGGAGCTGTTTTTT. Translated: CASSVTEATGELFF.

Only a few counts were recorded for this clone. The rearrangement links TRBV27 to TRBJ1-1; D gene ambiguous. Germline CDR1 is MNHEY and CDR2 is SMNVEV (reference sequence). V was cut by 3 bases and J by 1 base, with 15 bases left in between. The CDR3 is 16 residues long. The CDR3 DNA reads as TGTGCCAGCAGTTTTAGGGAGACGATAGAGAACACTGAAGCTTTCTTT. Protein sequence: CASSFRETIENTEAFF.

Concerning this clone itself: Mismatch with germline at one junction end may stem from a read error. V gene TRBV7-9 combines with J gene TRBJ2-7; D is undetermined. CDR3 length equals 13 residues. CDR1 and CDR2 (germline): SEHNR, FQNEAQ (reference sequence). As DNA, the CDR3 is TGTGCCAGCAGCTTAGGCGGCTCCGACGAGCAGTACTTC. Encoded protein: CASSLGGSDEQYF.

The CDR3 nucleotides read TGTGCCAGAAGCTTGTCGTATCCCGGGGACAGGAACACTGAAGCTTTCTTT. Protein product: CARSLSYPGDRNTEAFF. The chain couples TRBV5-3 to TRBJ1-1; TRBD1 matches 7 bases. TRBV5-3 carries the ORF label, with uncertain function. The CDR3 has 17 residues. Trimming took 1 base from V and 1 from J; bases not matched to a gene: 10.

Details on this clone: The junction shows a germline mismatch at one end, possibly a read error. The rearrangement uses TRBV6-5 and TRBJ1-2; D not certain. Germline V gives CDR1 MNHEY, CDR2 SVGAGI. This CDR3 comprises 13 residues. Here the CDR3 DNA reads TGTGCCAGCACTTACGGGTCGGGCTATGGCTACACCTTC. Residues: CASTYGSGYGYTF.

This clone was counted only a few times. The chain combines TRBV10-3 with TRBJ2-5; D uncertain. CDR3 length: 13 amino acids. Between the trimmed V and J ends, which lost 6 bases and 7 bases, there was a span of 15 bases. Per germline, CDR1 ENHRY and CDR2 SYGVKD. CDR3 in amino acids: CAISDQDFRTQYF. The CDR3 DNA follows: TGTGCCATCAGCGACCAGGATTTTAGGACCCAGTACTTC.

The chain uses TRBV2 and TRBJ1-1; D is unclear. The CDR3 has 15 residues. Trimming pared 5 bases from V and 5 bases from J, leaving 18 bases between. Germline CDR1 is SNHLY and CDR2 is FYNNEI. CDR3 sequence (DNA): TGTGCCAGCAGTTGGTCGTTTCGAGGGCCGACTGAAGCTTTCTTT. The encoded protein is CASSWSFRGPTEAFF.

This clone was observed a single time. The rearrangement joins TRBV2 to TRBJ1-6, with D possibly TRBD1 on 5 matching bases. Trimming stripped 8 bases from V and 8 bases from J, with 13 bases between. Germline V gene lookup returns CDR1 SNHLY and CDR2 FYNNEI. This CDR3 comprises 13 residues. The CDR3 sequence is CASGGQGHSPLHF. The CDR3 nucleotides are TGTGCCAGCGGTGGGCAGGGCCATTCACCCCTCCACTTT.

This chain joins TRBV11-2 and TRBJ2-3; maybe TRBD1 (6 bases). The germline CDR1 and CDR2 sequences are SGHAT and FQNNGV. V was pared by 5 bases and J by 1 base, with 16 bases between. This CDR3 has 16 residues. The CDR3 spells CASSVRTGFRTDTQYF. In nucleotides, the CDR3 is TGTGCCAGCAGCGTCAGAACAGGGTTCCGCACAGATACGCAGTATTTT.

The J gene is TRBJ2-7, the V gene TRBV5-1; D is perhaps TRBD1 (6 bases). This CDR3 is 14 amino acids long. Trimming stripped 5 bases from V and 3 bases from J, with 15 bases between. Germline V lookup: CDR1 SGHRS, CDR2 YFSETQ. CDR3 region: CASRPWTDRYEQYF. CDR3 nucleotides: TGCGCCAGCAGGCCATGGACAGACCGCTACGAGCAGTACTTC.

This chain links TRBV11-2 with TRBJ1-1; weak D call: TRBD1 (5 bases). CDR1 SGHAT and CDR2 FQNNGV come from the germline V gene. The V end was cut by 4 bases, the J end by 1 base, with 13 bases between. There are 15 residues in the CDR3. The CDR3 here is CASSSSWGENTEAFF. The CDR3 nucleotides read TGTGCCAGCAGCTCGTCTTGGGGGGAGAACACTGAAGCTTTCTTT.

The chain uses TRBV27 and TRBJ1-2; D remains unclear. Trimming left V 4 bases short and J 3 bases short, with 9 bases between. Looked up from germline, CDR1 is MNHEY and CDR2 is SMNVEV (reference sequence). CDR3 length equals 13 residues. In nucleotides, the CDR3 is TGTGCCAGCAGTTCCCAGGTTGACTATGGCTACACCTTC. Residues: CASSSQVDYGYTF.

The chain joins TRBV5-1 to TRBJ2-3; D remains unclear. V was trimmed by 0 bases and J by 7 bases, leaving 6 bases between them. In germline, CDR1 is SGHRS, CDR2 YFSETQ. The CDR3 extends over 12 amino acids. The CDR3 DNA reads TGCGCCAGCAGCTTGGATAGAAATACGCAGTATTTT. It encodes CASSLDRNTQYF.

Points on this clone: An end of the junction differs from the germline gene, which may be a read error. The CDR3 region is CASSLRGMVRNAGELFF. CDR3 bases: TGTGCCAGCAGTCTTAGGGGTATGGTCCGGAACGCCGGGGAGCTGTTTTTT. The rearrangement joins TRBV5-6 to TRBJ2-2; D is possibly TRBD1 (5 bases). CDR1 and CDR2 (germline): SGHDT, YYEEEE. This CDR3 comprises 17 residues.

This clone was observed a handful of times. The chain uses TRBV7-2 and TRBJ1-6, with 8 bases matching TRBD1. The germline gives CDR1 SGHTA, CDR2 FQGNSA. CDR3 length: 16 residues. Trimming took 0 bases from V and 8 from J; bases not matched to a gene: 6. As DNA, the CDR3 is TGTGCCAGCAGCTTAGCCGGACAGGGCGGATATTCACCCCTCCACTTT. Translated: CASSLAGQGGYSPLHF.

In its sample, this clone was seen once. The J gene is TRBJ2-3, the V gene TRBV7-2, with TRBD2 identical over 8 bases. With 1 base clipped from V and 6 bases from J, the junction kept 3 bases outside the gene matches. The CDR3 contains 14 residues. Per germline, CDR1 SGHTA and CDR2 FQGNSA. CDR3 loop: CASSLGLATDTQYF. The CDR3 nucleotides are TGTGCCAGCAGCTTAGGACTAGCGACCGATACGCAGTATTTT.